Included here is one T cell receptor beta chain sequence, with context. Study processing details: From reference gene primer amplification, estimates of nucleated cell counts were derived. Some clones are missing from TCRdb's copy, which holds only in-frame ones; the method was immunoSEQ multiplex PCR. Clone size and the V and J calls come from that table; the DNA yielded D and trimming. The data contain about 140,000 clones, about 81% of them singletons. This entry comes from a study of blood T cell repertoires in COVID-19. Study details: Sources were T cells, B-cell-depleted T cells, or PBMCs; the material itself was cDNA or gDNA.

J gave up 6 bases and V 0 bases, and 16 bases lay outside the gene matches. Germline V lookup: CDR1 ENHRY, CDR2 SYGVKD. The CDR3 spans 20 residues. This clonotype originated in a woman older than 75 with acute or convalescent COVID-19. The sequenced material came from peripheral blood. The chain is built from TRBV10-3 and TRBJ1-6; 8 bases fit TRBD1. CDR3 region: CAISESGTGSIWGFNSPLHF. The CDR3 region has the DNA TGTGCCATCAGTGAGTCCGGGACAGGTTCAATTTGGGGGTTTAATTCACCCCTCCACTTT.